This T cell receptor (beta chain) was identified in a study of cytomegalovirus exposure and HLA in healthy donors. Findings and limits, study-wide: CMV antigen specificity was confirmed in vitro for a few CMV-associated chains. Most likely, a cluster of highly shared sequence variants arose as a sequencing artifact.

At sampling all donors were nominally healthy, likely with unrecorded immune exposures. The PCR made use of 60 Vbeta and 13 Jbeta primers. The assay was immunoSEQ multiplex PCR, and TCRdb's table has in-frame clones only and misses some. This sample has over 130,000 clones; roughly 80% occur once, and the top ten carry about 1.3%. Germline V gene data show CDR1 as LNHNV and CDR2 as YYDKDF (reference sequence). The CDR3 totals 18 residues. With V trimmed by 0 bases and J by 5 bases, 8 bases remained unmatched. Note on this clone: Its antigen is unidentified.

The sequence was obtained from a female donor in good health and CMV-seronegative. The sequenced sample consisted of PBMCs. This chain uses TRBV15 with TRBJ2-7; 15 positions match TRBD2. As DNA, the CDR3 is TGTGCCACCAGCAGAGATCGTCCGCGGACTAGCGGGAGGGACGAGCAGTACTTC. Translation gives CATSRDRPRTSGRDEQYF.